What follows is one T cell receptor beta chain and its context. Its antigen is as yet unknown. The sample comes from a study of PD-1 blockade in classical Hodgkin lymphoma. Overall study results and limits: The baseline diversity of complete responders showed similarity to that of newly diagnosed patients. Any patient who commenced nivolumab under 1 year after ASCT was excluded. What drove the repertoire differences, possibly disease activity or prior therapy, has not been defined. Compared with baseline, CD4+ but not CD8+ TCR diversity had risen significantly by C4D1.

No patient escaped relapse after autologous stem cell transplantation, and brentuximab vedotin exposure varied. This table comes from immunoSEQ multiplex PCR, and its TCRdb copy is limited to in-frame clones, with some not included. The data contain around 91,000 clones, roughly 79% of them seen just once; the ten biggest clones take up about 16%. The sequence derives from a human donor with classical Hodgkin lymphoma. The specimen was peripheral blood mononuclear cells (PBMCs), collected before the second cycle of nivolumab.

The chain's CDR3 is CASSEGGFDNQPQHF. The CDR3 bases are TGTGCCAGCAGTGAAGGGGGATTCGACAATCAGCCCCAGCATTTT. The chain uses TRBV2 and TRBJ1-5; D gene ambiguous. The germline CDR1 and CDR2 sequences are SNHLY and FYNNEI. The CDR3 runs 15 residues. The V gene lost 1 base and the J gene lost 3 bases, with 10 bases spanning the gap.